Sequencing of this T cell receptor (beta chain) was carried out in a study of blood T cell repertoires in COVID-19. Looking at the study overall: Donors in the United States, Italy and Spain gave samples during acute or convalescent COVID-19. T cells, B-cell-depleted T cells, or PBMCs supplied cDNA or gDNA.

In the original analysis: Quantification of nucleated cells was approximated via reference gene primer amplification. The data were produced by immunoSEQ multiplex PCR, yet TCRdb's version contains in-frame clones alone and is incomplete. From that table come the V and J calls and clone size; the DNA was used to work out D and trimming. The table records about 310,000 clones, about nine tenths of them present only once. Sequencing was carried out using peripheral blood. The TCR sequence derives from a man aged 50-59 years with active or convalescent COVID-19.

Here the CDR3 reads CASIGLPRHDYLRWQYF. The CDR3 region has the DNA TGTGCCAGCATCGGTCTCCCTAGACACGACTACCTACGATGGCAGTACTTC. V gene TRBV21-1 combines with J gene TRBJ2-7; TRBD2 is the table's D call and was not checked against the DNA. TRBV21-1 corresponds to a pseudogene. This CDR3 has 17 residues.